The table lists the clone carrying this T cell receptor (beta chain) with many counts. CDR3 length: 15 residues. Germline V lookup: CDR1 SGHRS, CDR2 YFSETQ. Trimming took 4 bases from V and 5 from J; bases not matched to a gene: 10. Unique molecular identifiers were used to barcode this TCRbeta library. TCRdb redid the calling of the PCR reads with MiXCR, one entry per CDR3 protein. The table has 350,000 to 450,000 distinct CDR3 sequences, 13% seen once. This sample was taken from a study of T-cell reconstitution after alpha-beta-depleted transplantation in children. Specimen: PBMCs, collected from the stem cell graft. This clonotype was obtained from a human donor who donated a stem cell graft to a child with Fanconi anemia. The genes are TRBV5-1 and TRBJ1-1; 8 nucleotides match TRBD1. The DNA of the CDR3 is TGCGCCAGCAGCCCGTCGGGACAGGCGGGTACTGAAGCTTTCTTT. This gives the protein CASSPSGQAGTEAFF.